The 28 T cell receptor beta chains reported below all come from one sample, sequenced in a study of cytomegalovirus exposure and HLA in healthy donors. PCR primers comprised 60 Vbeta and 13 Jbeta primers. Clones were read by immunoSEQ multiplex PCR, and TCRdb kept only the in-frame ones, dropping some. The sample totals more than 95,000 clones. The sample taken for sequencing was PBMCs. These receptors came from a man aged 25 to 40 in good health and CMV-seronegative.

The J gene is TRBJ1-2, the V gene TRBV28, with 11 bases lining up with TRBD1. The CDR3 spans 16 residues. J gave up 7 bases and V 5 bases, and 12 bases lay outside the gene matches. CDR1 and CDR2 from the germline V gene are MDHEN and SYDVKM. CDR3 DNA: TGTGCCAGCAGTCGGCCGGGACAGGGGGTAATATCTGGCTACACCTTC. Translated: CASSRPGQGVISGYTF.

The V gene is TRBV29-1, the J gene TRBJ2-7; D is possibly TRBD2 (5 bases). V lost 5 bases and J 0 bases, leaving 14 bases between the germline ends. Germline loops: CDR1 SQVTM, CDR2 ANQGSEA. This CDR3 spans 14 amino acids. CDR3 region: CSVKHRTDSYEQYF. DNA for the CDR3: TGCAGCGTTAAACATCGGACTGACTCCTACGAGCAGTACTTC.

The DNA for the CDR3 is TGTGCCAGCACCCCCGCGGCCTCTGGGGCCAACGTCCTGACTTTC. Protein product: CASTPAASGANVLTF. V is TRBV28 and J is TRBJ2-6; D call uncertain. V gave up 7 bases and J gave up 0 bases, with 10 bases separating them. The length of the CDR3 is 15 residues. In germline, CDR1 is MDHEN, CDR2 SYDVKM.

The chain combines TRBV25-1 with TRBJ1-4; perhaps TRBD1 as D (5 bases). Trimming took off 2 bases at V and 0 bases at J, with 10 bases between the two ends. Germline V lookup: CDR1 MGHDK, CDR2 SYGVNS. The CDR3 covers 16 residues. The DNA of the CDR3 is TGTGCCAGCAGTGAACGAGTAGGGGCAACTAATGAAAAACTGTTTTTT. This codes for CASSERVGATNEKLFF.

V and J are TRBV30 and TRBJ1-4; the D is unclear. Germline V CDR1 and CDR2: GTSNPN, SVGIG (reference sequence). V was trimmed by 4 bases and J by 2 bases, leaving 11 bases between them. The CDR3 has 14 amino acids. DNA of the CDR3: TGTGCCTGGAACCCAGCGGTCACTAATGAAAAACTGTTTTTT. This encodes CAWNPAVTNEKLFF.

The rearrangement uses TRBV4-1 and TRBJ2-5; 8 bases map to TRBD1. The germline V gene encodes CDR1 MGHRA and CDR2 YSYEKL. This CDR3 comprises 16 residues. Trimming took 0 bases from V and 4 from J; bases not matched to a gene: 7. CDR3 in amino acids: CASSQDSPTGGETQYF. The CDR3, as DNA: TGCGCCAGCAGCCAAGATTCTCCAACAGGGGGAGAGACCCAGTACTTC.

The chain combines TRBV20-1 with TRBJ2-1, with D maybe TRBD1 (6 bases). V was trimmed by 6 bases and J by 6 bases, leaving 9 bases between them. The CDR3 has 11 amino acids. CDR1 and CDR2 from the germline V gene are DFQATT and SNEGSKA (reference sequence). The CDR3 bases are TGCAGTGCGCGGACAGTCAATGAGCAGTTCTTC. It translates to CSARTVNEQFF.

The rearrangement uses TRBV7-9 and TRBJ2-5; 9 nucleotides align to TRBD2. This CDR3 contains 16 residues. Germline V gene lookup returns CDR1 SEHNR and CDR2 FQNEAQ (reference sequence). After removal of 5 bases from V and 4 bases from J, the junction contained 11 bases not matched to a gene. The CDR3 spells CASSLYLPGLAETQYF. The CDR3 DNA follows: TGTGCCAGCAGCCTTTACTTACCGGGACTAGCAGAGACCCAGTACTTC.

This chain joins TRBV7-9 and TRBJ2-7; D not resolved. Trimming stripped 2 bases from V and 3 bases from J, with 14 bases between. The CDR3 is made up of 15 amino acids. Germline assignment: CDR1 SEHNR and CDR2 FQNEAQ (reference sequence). In DNA, the CDR3 is TGTGCCAGCAGCTTAACTCGCTCCGCGTACTACGAGCAGTACTTC. Amino acids: CASSLTRSAYYEQYF.

The chain combines TRBV5-1 with TRBJ2-7, with 12 bases fitting TRBD2. This CDR3 has 17 residues. Germline values: CDR1 SGHRS, CDR2 YFSETQ. The junction had 5 bases not matched to a gene; V was cut back by 0 bases and J by 1 base. Here the CDR3 reads CASSLGLAGEASYEQYF. The CDR3 DNA sequence: TGCGCCAGCAGCTTGGGACTAGCGGGAGAAGCTTCCTACGAGCAGTACTTC.

The CDR3 protein is CASSLTVTTNTGELFF. Here the CDR3 DNA reads TGCGCCAGCAGCCTGACAGTTACCACGAACACCGGGGAGCTGTTTTTT. The chain links TRBV4-1 to TRBJ2-2, with D tentatively TRBD1 (5 bases). V lost 4 bases to trimming and J lost 0 bases, with 12 bases between them. The CDR3 runs 16 residues. CDR1 and CDR2 (germline): MGHRA, YSYEKL.

The rearrangement joins TRBV9 to TRBJ2-1; 8 bases are a match to TRBD2. V gave up 4 bases and J gave up 0 bases; unmatched junction bases: 12. CDR1 and CDR2 (germline): SGDLS, YYNGEE. The CDR3 covers 18 residues. The CDR3 DNA follows: TGTGCCAGCAGCCATTCTACTAGCGGAGGGAGCTCCTACAATGAGCAGTTCTTC. Amino acid sequence: CASSHSTSGGSSYNEQFF.

The V call is TRBV5-1, the J call TRBJ2-1; TRBD2 aligns across 7 bases. Germline-derived CDR1 and CDR2 are SGHRS and YFSETQ. The CDR3 consists of 14 residues. J gave up 5 bases and V 1 base, and 3 bases lay outside the gene matches. The CDR3 coding sequence is TGCGCCAGCAGCTTGAACGGGAGGAACAATGAGCAGTTCTTC. Translated: CASSLNGRNNEQFF.

The chain's CDR3 is CASSRPGQQIDTQYF. CDR3 DNA: TGTGCCAGCAGTCGCCCGGGACAACAGATAGATACGCAGTATTTT. This chain uses TRBV7-2 with TRBJ2-3, with D maybe TRBD1 (6 bases). V was shortened by 6 bases and J by 5 bases, with 18 bases between the two germline ends. Germline V gene lookup returns CDR1 SGHTA and CDR2 FQGNSA. CDR3 size: 15 residues.

The rearrangement joins TRBV29-1 to TRBJ2-3; D is perhaps TRBD2 (5 bases). Per the germline V gene, CDR1 is SQVTM and CDR2 is ANQGSEA. The CDR3 totals 14 residues. Trimming stripped 4 bases from V and 2 bases from J, with 13 bases between. The CDR3 sequence is CSVGRWRHTDTQYF. CDR3 coding DNA: TGCAGCGTTGGAAGGTGGAGGCACACAGATACGCAGTATTTT.

The rearrangement uses TRBV19 and TRBJ2-2, with TRBD1 identical over 8 bases. Germline V gene lookup returns CDR1 LNHDA and CDR2 SQIVND (reference sequence). The CDR3 has 14 residues. Trimming at V came to 6 bases and at J to 6 bases, leaving 6 bases not matched to a gene. In DNA, the CDR3 is TGTGCCAGTAGATCCCCAGGGGGCTCCGGGGAGCTGTTTTTT. It encodes CASRSPGGSGELFF.

For this clone: The junction shows a germline mismatch at one end, possibly a read error. The V call is TRBV5-4, the J call TRBJ2-7; a weak D match, TRBD1 (6 bases). The CDR3 extends over 15 amino acids. Germline values: CDR1 SGHNT, CDR2 YYREEE (reference sequence). For the CDR3, the DNA is TGTGTCAGCAGCTCATCCGGGACATTAGCCTACGAGCAGTACTTC. Protein sequence: CVSSSSGTLAYEQYF.

J is TRBJ2-1 and V is TRBV29-1; D gene unclear. Germline CDR1 SQVTM, CDR2 ANQGSEA. This CDR3 is 12 amino acids long. V was clipped by 7 bases and J by 6 bases, with 13 bases between them. The CDR3 DNA sequence: TGCAGCGGATTGGGCCCTATCAATGAGCAGTTCTTC. This encodes CSGLGPINEQFF.

V is TRBV27 and J is TRBJ2-1; possible D gene TRBD1, 6 bases. Germline V gene data show CDR1 as MNHEY and CDR2 as SMNVEV (reference sequence). This CDR3 has 16 amino acids. V was pared by 5 bases and J by 9 bases, with 23 bases between. CDR3 DNA sequence: TGTGCCAGCAGTCTCATAGGACAGCTACTTAAGGGTGAGCAGTTCTTC. Protein product: CASSLIGQLLKGEQFF.

The CDR3 loop is CASSPTSSREGTAFF. The CDR3 nucleotides read TGTGCCAGCAGCCCGACATCATCAAGGGAGGGAACAGCTTTCTTT. This chain links TRBV7-2 with TRBJ1-1; D uncertain. The germline V and J ends were trimmed by 5 bases and 10 bases, with 23 bases remaining between them. This CDR3 comprises 15 residues. From germline, CDR1 is SGHTA and CDR2 FQGNSA.

This sequence joins TRBV4-1 and TRBJ2-7, with D hard to call. CDR1 and CDR2 from the germline V gene are MGHRA and YSYEKL. Trimming stripped 4 bases from V and 1 base from J, with 14 bases between. The CDR3 is 15 amino acids. The chain's CDR3 is CASSRGDQRSYEQYF. The CDR3 nucleotides are TGCGCCAGCAGCCGAGGCGACCAACGATCCTACGAGCAGTACTTC.

DNA of the CDR3: TGTGCCAGCAGTGTTGGGATAGCGGGCACGAGCTCCTACGAGCAGTACTTC. It is translated as CASSVGIAGTSSYEQYF. The chain carries TRBV6-1 and TRBJ2-7; TRBD2 aligns across 7 bases. The V gene's germline CDR1 is MNHNS and CDR2 SASEGT. The CDR3 is 17 amino acids. J lost 0 bases, V lost 4 bases, and 12 bases had no gene match.

This CDR3 is CASSDKTSYEQYF. The DNA for the CDR3 is TGTGCCAGCAGCGACAAAACCTCCTACGAGCAGTACTTC. The V gene is TRBV5-4, the J gene TRBJ2-7, with D unresolved. The CDR3 spans 13 residues. Trimming stripped 4 bases from V and 0 bases from J, with 8 bases between. Germline values: CDR1 SGHNT, CDR2 YYREEE (reference sequence).

The chain recombines TRBV13 with TRBJ2-1, with a possible D match to TRBD1 (6 bases). CDR1 PRHDT and CDR2 FYEKMQ come from the germline V gene (reference sequence). V lost 2 bases, J lost 7 bases, and 12 bases lay in between. The CDR3 contains 14 residues. The CDR3 coding sequence is TGTGCCAGCAGCTTAAGGACAGACGGGAATGAGCAGTTCTTC. Residues: CASSLRTDGNEQFF.

The DNA of the CDR3 is TGTGCCACCAGCAGAGACCTATCCGGGGACACCGGGGAGCTGTTTTTT. Amino acid sequence: CATSRDLSGDTGELFF. The chain is built from TRBV15 and TRBJ2-2, with D perhaps matching TRBD2 (5 bases). The germline gives CDR1 LNHNV, CDR2 YYDKDF (reference sequence). This CDR3 is 16 amino acids long. The ends were cut back, 0 bases at V and 3 bases at J, with 11 bases in the middle.

The gene calls are TRBV27 and TRBJ2-4; 10 bases fit TRBD1. In germline, CDR1 is MNHEY, CDR2 SMNVEV (reference sequence). J lost 0 bases, V lost 5 bases, and 13 bases had no gene match. CDR3 length equals 19 residues. CDR3 sequence (DNA): TGTGCCAGCAGTGTAGGACCGGGACAGGGGAATATAGCCAAAAACATTCAGTACTTC. This sequence encodes CASSVGPGQGNIAKNIQYF.

This chain joins TRBV7-9 and TRBJ2-3; D call uncertain. The germline V gene encodes CDR1 SEHNR and CDR2 FQNEAQ (reference sequence). Trimming left V 5 bases short and J 7 bases short, with 19 bases between. The CDR3 has 15 residues. CDR3 sequence: CASSPSSLTGNTQYF. In DNA form, the CDR3 reads TGTGCCAGCAGCCCTTCTTCATTGACGGGTAATACGCAGTATTTT.

This chain uses TRBV7-3 with TRBJ2-3; 7 nucleotides agree with TRBD1. Unmatched junction bases numbered 0, after V lost 0 bases and J lost 6 bases. The CDR3 length is 13 residues. The germline V gene encodes CDR1 SGHTA and CDR2 FQGTGA. This chain's CDR3 is CASSLTRGDTQYF. CDR3 nucleotide sequence: TGTGCCAGCAGCTTAACCAGGGGGGATACGCAGTATTTT. Looking up the rest from reference TRBV7-3 and TRBJ2-3 gives the full variable domain: GAGVSQTPSNKVTEKGKYVELRCDPISGHTALYWYRQSLGQGPEFLIYFQGTGAADDSGLPNDRFFAVRPEGSVSTLKIQRTERGDSAVYLCASSLTRGDTQYFGPGTRLTVL.